This T cell receptor (beta chain) comes out of a study of T cell responses to AZD1222 COVID-19 vaccine. Study-level results: CD4 TCRs associated with vaccination spanned spike, dominating at 160-218 and 743-854. Most donors were white British and more were female, and clonal diversity was possibly underestimated. Sampled repertoires all dated from after the peak T cell response.

Second-dose intervals near 4 or 12 weeks were combined. Notes on this clone: Antigen unknown.

Trimming removed 4 bases from V and 4 bases from J, with 3 bases in between. Germline values: CDR1 LNHDA, CDR2 SQIVND (reference sequence). This CDR3 comprises 11 residues. The repertoire was sequenced with immunoSEQ multiplex PCR; TCRdb's copy has only in-frame clones and lacks some. The sample consists of some 120,000 clones, about 90% of them appearing once. The source was peripheral blood, collected 28 days after the second AZD1222 dose. The rearrangement links TRBV19 to TRBJ2-3, with D unclear. The TCR was taken from an adult who received the AZD1222 COVID-19 vaccine. CDR3 region: CASSSADTQYF. CDR3 sequence (DNA): TGTGCCAGTAGTAGTGCAGATACGCAGTATTTT.